This T cell receptor (beta chain) is drawn from a study of cytomegalovirus exposure and HLA in healthy donors. Study outcomes and limitations: Most TCR sequences were uncommon, yet certain public TCRs appeared in many donors.

Primers included in the PCR were 60 Vbeta and 13 Jbeta primers. Clones were sequenced by immunoSEQ multiplex PCR, and TCRdb holds only the in-frame ones, with some missing. The sample shows fewer than 150,000 clones, approximately 80% of them seen only once. Only a few counts were recorded for this clone. The antigen is undetermined. V shed 3 bases and J 8 bases; nucleotides not matched to a gene: 1. Germline CDR1 MGHRA, CDR2 YSYEKL. This CDR3 comprises 12 residues. Sequencing was done on a sample of PBMCs. The chain couples TRBV4-1 to TRBJ2-1; TRBD2 matches 7 bases. This clonotype originated in a man in his forties in good health and CMV-seronegative. The CDR3 loop is CASSQAGDEQFF. DNA for the CDR3: TGCGCCAGCAGCCAGGCGGGGGATGAGCAGTTCTTC.